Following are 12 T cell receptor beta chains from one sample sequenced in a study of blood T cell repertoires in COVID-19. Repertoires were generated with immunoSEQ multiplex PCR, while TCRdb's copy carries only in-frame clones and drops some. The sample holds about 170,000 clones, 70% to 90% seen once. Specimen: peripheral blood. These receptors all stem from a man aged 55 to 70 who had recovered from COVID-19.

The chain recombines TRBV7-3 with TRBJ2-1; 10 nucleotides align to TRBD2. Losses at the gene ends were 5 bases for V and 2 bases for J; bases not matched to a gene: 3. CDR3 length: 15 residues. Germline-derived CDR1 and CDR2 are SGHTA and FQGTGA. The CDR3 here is CASSPSGGAYNEQFF. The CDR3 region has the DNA TGTGCCAGCAGCCCGAGCGGGGGGGCCTACAATGAGCAGTTCTTC.

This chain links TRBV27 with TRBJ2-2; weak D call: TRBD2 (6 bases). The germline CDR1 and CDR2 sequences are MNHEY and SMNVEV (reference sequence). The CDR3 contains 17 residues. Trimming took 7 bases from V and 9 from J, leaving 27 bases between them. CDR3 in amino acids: CASNHGGTDNGLRELFF. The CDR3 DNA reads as TGTGCCAGCAACCATGGGGGGACCGACAATGGTTTACGGGAGCTGTTTTTT.

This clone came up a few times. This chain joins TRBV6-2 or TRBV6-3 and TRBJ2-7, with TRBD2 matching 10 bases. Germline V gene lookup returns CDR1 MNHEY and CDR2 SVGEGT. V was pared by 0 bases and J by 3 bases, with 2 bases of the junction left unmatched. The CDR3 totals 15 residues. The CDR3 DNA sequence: TGTGCCAGCAGTTACTCTTCTAGCGGGGGCTACGAGCAGTACTTC. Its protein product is CASSYSSSGGYEQYF.

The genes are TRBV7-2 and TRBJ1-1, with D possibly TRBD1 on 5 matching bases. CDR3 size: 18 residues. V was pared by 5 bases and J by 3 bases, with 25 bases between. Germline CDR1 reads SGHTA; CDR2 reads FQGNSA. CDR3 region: CASSQGPPGRGAYTEAFF. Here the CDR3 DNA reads TGTGCCAGCAGCCAAGGGCCTCCTGGGAGGGGCGCTTACACTGAAGCTTTCTTT. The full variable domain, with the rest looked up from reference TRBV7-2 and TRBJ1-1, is GAGVSQSPSNKVTEKGKDVELRCDPISGHTALYWYRQSLGQGLEFLIYFQGNSAPDKSGLPSDRFSAERTGGSVSTLTIQRTQQEDSAVYLCASSQGPPGRGAYTEAFFGQGTRLTVV.

This CDR3 reads CASSLAGRVNEKLFF. CDR3 in DNA: TGTGCCAGCAGCTTGGCCGGCAGGGTTAATGAAAAACTGTTTTTT. The chain uses TRBV5-4 and TRBJ1-4, with D maybe TRBD1 (5 bases). The CDR3 has 15 amino acids. Germline V gene sequence: CDR1 SGHNT, CDR2 YYREEE (reference sequence). The germline V and J ends were trimmed by 0 bases and 4 bases, with 10 bases remaining between them.

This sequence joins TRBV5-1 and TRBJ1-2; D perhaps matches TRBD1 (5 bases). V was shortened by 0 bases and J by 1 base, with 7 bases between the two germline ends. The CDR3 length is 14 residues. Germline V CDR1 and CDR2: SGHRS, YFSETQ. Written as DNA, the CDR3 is TGCGCCAGCAGCTTGGGACAGAATAACTATGGCTACACCTTC. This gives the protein CASSLGQNNYGYTF.

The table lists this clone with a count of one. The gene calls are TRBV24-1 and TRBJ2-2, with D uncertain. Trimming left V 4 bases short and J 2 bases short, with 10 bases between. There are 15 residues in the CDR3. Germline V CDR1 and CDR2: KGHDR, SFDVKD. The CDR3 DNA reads TGTGCCACCAGTGAAACTATTAAAAACACCGGGGAGCTGTTTTTT. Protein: CATSETIKNTGELFF.

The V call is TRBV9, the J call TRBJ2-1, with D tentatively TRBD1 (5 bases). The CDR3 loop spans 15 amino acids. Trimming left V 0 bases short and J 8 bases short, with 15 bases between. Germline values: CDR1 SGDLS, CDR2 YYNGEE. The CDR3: CASSVVGSGAYEQFF. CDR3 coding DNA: TGTGCCAGCAGCGTAGTTGGTAGTGGGGCGTATGAGCAGTTCTTC.

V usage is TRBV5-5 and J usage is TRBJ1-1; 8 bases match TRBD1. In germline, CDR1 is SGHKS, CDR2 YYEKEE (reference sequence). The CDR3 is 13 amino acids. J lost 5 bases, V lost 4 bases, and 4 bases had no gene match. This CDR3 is CASSTGTGTEAFF. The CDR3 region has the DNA TGTGCCAGCAGCACCGGGACAGGTACTGAAGCTTTCTTT. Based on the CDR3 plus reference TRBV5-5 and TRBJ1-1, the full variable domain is DAGVTQSPTHLIKTRGQQVTLRCSPISGHKSVSWYQQVLGQGPQFIFQYYEKEERGRGNFPDRFSARQFPNYSSELNVNALLLGDSALYLCASSTGTGTEAFFGQGTRLTVV.

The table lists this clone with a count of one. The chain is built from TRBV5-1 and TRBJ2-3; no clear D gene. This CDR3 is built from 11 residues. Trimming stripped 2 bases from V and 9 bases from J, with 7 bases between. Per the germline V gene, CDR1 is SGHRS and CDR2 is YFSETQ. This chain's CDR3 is CASSLEATQYF. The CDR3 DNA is TGCGCCAGCAGCTTAGAAGCGACGCAGTATTTT.

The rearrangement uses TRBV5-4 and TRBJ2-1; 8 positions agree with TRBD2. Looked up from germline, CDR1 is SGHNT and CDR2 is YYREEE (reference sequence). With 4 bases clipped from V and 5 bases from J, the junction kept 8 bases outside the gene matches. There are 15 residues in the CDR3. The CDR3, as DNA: TGTGCCAGCAGCCCCGGGGGCGGGGGGAACAATGAGCAGTTCTTC. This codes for CASSPGGGGNNEQFF.

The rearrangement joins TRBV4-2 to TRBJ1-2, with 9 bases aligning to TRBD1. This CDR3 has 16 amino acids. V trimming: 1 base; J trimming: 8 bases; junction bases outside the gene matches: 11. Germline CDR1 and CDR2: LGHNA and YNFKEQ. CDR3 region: CASSQGSLQGAEGYTF. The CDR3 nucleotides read TGTGCCAGCAGCCAAGGTTCCCTACAGGGGGCAGAGGGCTACACCTTC.